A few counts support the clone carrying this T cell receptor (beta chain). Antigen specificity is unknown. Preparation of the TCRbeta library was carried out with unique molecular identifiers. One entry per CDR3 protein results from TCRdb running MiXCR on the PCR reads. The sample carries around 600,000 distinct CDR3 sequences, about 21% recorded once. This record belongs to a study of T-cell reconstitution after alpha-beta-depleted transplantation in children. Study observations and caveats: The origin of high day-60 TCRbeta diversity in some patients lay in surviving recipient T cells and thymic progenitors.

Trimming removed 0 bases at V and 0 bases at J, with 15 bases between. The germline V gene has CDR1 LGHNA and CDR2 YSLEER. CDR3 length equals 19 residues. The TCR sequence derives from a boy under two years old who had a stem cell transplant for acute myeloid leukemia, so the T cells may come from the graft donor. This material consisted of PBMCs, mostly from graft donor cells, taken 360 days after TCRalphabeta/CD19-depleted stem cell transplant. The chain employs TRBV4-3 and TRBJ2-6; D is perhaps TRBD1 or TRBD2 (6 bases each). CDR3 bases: TGCGCCAGCAGCCAAGAACGGGGGCTAGGGTTCTCTGGGGCCAACGTCCTGACTTTC. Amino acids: CASSQERGLGFSGANVLTF.